This T cell receptor (beta chain) was obtained from a study of CD8+ T cells in alopecia areata. Study overall: Patients remained on tofacitinib for 6 to 18 months and then went 6 months without it.

The CDR3 contains 11 residues. Germline assignment: CDR1 SGHRS and CDR2 YFSETQ. The V and J ends lost 6 bases and 9 bases respectively, with 11 bases between them. About this clone: The antigen is not known.

The sequencing template was cDNA reverse transcribed from extracted RNA. Sequencing used immunoSEQ multiplex PCR; TCRdb keeps in-frame clones, though not all of them. The sample contains about 12,000 clones, roughly 57% of which appear only once. Peripheral blood, together with lesional scalp punch biopsies, was collected from alopecia areata patients. Study-wide results and limits: In scalp samples, resident alphabeta T cells of normal skin are also sequenced. With patients, TCR sharing proved less clear than in mice, a difference possibly related to HLA.

The clonotype originates from a human donor with alopecia areata. V usage is TRBV5-1 and J usage is TRBJ2-3, with no clear D. Source material: skin. DNA of the CDR3: TGCGCCAGCAAGACCGAGATCACGCAGTATTTT. Protein: CASKTEITQYF.